One sample yielded the 13 T cell receptor beta chains listed below, sequenced in a study of blood T cell repertoires in COVID-19. The method was immunoSEQ multiplex PCR; TCRdb's version includes in-frame clones alone and lacks a portion of them. This table has 350,000 or so clones, about nine tenths appearing once. The sample consisted of peripheral blood. Receptor source: an older woman with COVID-19, enrolled during active disease.

V is TRBV6-5 and J is TRBJ1-2, with TRBD1 matching over 8 bases. After removal of 5 bases from V and 8 bases from J, the junction contained 13 bases not matched to a gene. Germline CDR1 and CDR2: MNHEY and SVGAGI. The CDR3 runs 15 residues. The CDR3 is CASSPYGQGTWGYTF. The CDR3 nucleotides read TGTGCCAGCAGTCCCTACGGACAGGGAACCTGGGGCTACACCTTC.

The chain recombines TRBV4-1 with TRBJ1-6, with no clear D. In germline, CDR1 is MGHRA, CDR2 YSYEKL. The germline V and J ends were trimmed by 7 bases and 5 bases, with 9 bases remaining between them. The CDR3 extends over 13 amino acids. The CDR3 coding sequence is TGCGCCAGCAAAGTGGCAGATAATTCACCCCTCCACTTT. Translating it yields CASKVADNSPLHF.

The gene calls are TRBV27 and TRBJ1-5, with D possibly TRBD1 on 5 matching bases. With 2 bases removed from V and 9 bases from J, the gap between germline ends came to 11 bases. The CDR3 sequence is 13 residues long. Per germline, CDR1 MNHEY and CDR2 SMNVEV (reference sequence). CDR3 protein: CASSLAGLSPQHF. The CDR3 DNA sequence: TGTGCCAGCAGTTTAGCAGGGTTGTCGCCCCAGCATTTT.

This clone was observed a single time. The chain uses TRBV10-3 and TRBJ1-5, with 7 bases identical to TRBD1. V was clipped by 3 bases and J by 5 bases; unmatched bases: 4. The CDR3 is 14 residues long. In germline, CDR1 is ENHRY, CDR2 SYGVKD. The DNA for the CDR3 is TGTGCCATCAGTGAACAGGGGTTAGATCAGCCCCAGCATTTT. Amino acid sequence: CAISEQGLDQPQHF.

V and J are TRBV28 and TRBJ2-2; the match to TRBD2 covers 11 bases. The CDR3 has 14 residues. Losses at the gene ends were 5 bases for V and 6 bases for J; bases not matched to a gene: 2. CDR1 is MDHEN and CDR2 is SYDVKM in the germline V gene. This CDR3 is CASSPGLAAGELFF. CDR3 DNA: TGTGCCAGCAGTCCGGGACTAGCGGCCGGGGAGCTGTTTTTT.

With respect to this clone: Other DNA sequences in this sample translate to the same CDR3. This chain links TRBV10-3 with TRBJ1-1; 7 bases align to TRBD1. Trimming at V came to 6 bases and at J to 1 base, leaving 2 bases not matched to a gene. The CDR3 has 13 amino acids. Germline V CDR1 and CDR2: ENHRY, SYGVKD. The DNA of the CDR3 is TGTGCCATCAGCCGACAGGGGAACACTGAAGCTTTCTTT. It is translated as CAISRQGNTEAFF.

The chain has TRBV25-1 and TRBJ2-1, with 7 bases lining up with TRBD2. After removal of 4 bases from V and 12 bases from J, the junction contained 15 bases not matched to a gene. Germline V gene lookup returns CDR1 MGHDK and CDR2 SYGVNS. This CDR3 comprises 15 residues. The CDR3 spells CASSVASQLAVAQFF. The DNA of the CDR3 is TGTGCCAGCAGTGTAGCGTCCCAGCTAGCGGTAGCGCAGTTCTTC. Full variable domain (rest looked up from reference TRBV25-1 and TRBJ2-1): EADIYQTPRYLVIGTGKKITLECSQTMGHDKMYWYQQDPGMELHLIHYSYGVNSTEKGDLSSESTVSRIRTEHFPLTLESARPSHTSQYLCASSVASQLAVAQFFGPGTRLTVL.

The CDR3 coding sequence is TGTGCCAGCAGTGATGGAGGGAGTGGCAATCAGCCCCAGCATTTT. Residues: CASSDGGSGNQPQHF. This chain joins TRBV6-1 and TRBJ1-5; no firm D call. The CDR3 consists of 15 residues. From germline, CDR1 is MNHNS and CDR2 SASEGT. Trimming left V 3 bases short and J 2 bases short, with 11 bases between.

This clone was counted once. The chain employs TRBV19 and TRBJ2-1; TRBD2 agrees at 12 bases. The CDR3 runs to 15 residues. V lost 6 bases to trimming and J lost 9 bases; unmatched junction nucleotides: 9. In germline, CDR1 is LNHDA, CDR2 SQIVND (reference sequence). CDR3 residues: CASSPLAGGRGEQFF. The DNA for the CDR3 is TGTGCCAGTAGCCCTCTAGCGGGGGGGCGTGGTGAGCAGTTCTTC.

This chain joins TRBV5-1 and TRBJ1-3, with D possibly being TRBD1 (6 bases). The CDR3 extends over 14 amino acids. Trimming removed 1 base from V and 6 bases from J, with 11 bases in between. Germline V gene data show CDR1 as SGHRS and CDR2 as YFSETQ. The DNA of the CDR3 is TGCGCCAGCAGCTTGACAGGGACGTCAAACACCATATATTTT. This gives the protein CASSLTGTSNTIYF.

Here the CDR3 reads CASSADRTSGNTIYF. The CDR3 DNA sequence: TGTGCCAGCAGCGCGGACAGGACCTCTGGAAACACCATATATTTT. This rearrangement joins TRBV7-9 to TRBJ1-3; 7 bases agree with TRBD1. The CDR3 is made up of 15 amino acids. V was clipped by 5 bases and J by 0 bases; unmatched bases: 4. The germline gives CDR1 SEHNR, CDR2 FQNEAQ (reference sequence).

This clone came up once. The J gene is TRBJ1-4, the V gene TRBV6-5; D call uncertain. The germline gives CDR1 MNHEY, CDR2 SVGAGI. There are 15 residues in the CDR3. V was shortened by 6 bases and J by 4 bases, with 15 bases between the two germline ends. The CDR3 here is CASRYRGTDNEKLFF. The CDR3 DNA follows: TGTGCCAGCAGGTACCGGGGTACCGATAATGAAAAACTGTTTTTT.

This clone has more than one count but fewer than ten. The chain employs TRBV19 and TRBJ1-1, with TRBD1 identical over 8 bases. The J segment lost 0 bases and the V segment lost 5 bases, leaving 8 bases of the junction unmatched. Germline CDR1 reads LNHDA; CDR2 reads SQIVND (reference sequence). The CDR3 loop spans 16 amino acids. As DNA, the CDR3 is TGTGCCAGTAGTGGACTTTCAGGGGGCATGAACACTGAAGCTTTCTTT. Its protein is CASSGLSGGMNTEAFF.